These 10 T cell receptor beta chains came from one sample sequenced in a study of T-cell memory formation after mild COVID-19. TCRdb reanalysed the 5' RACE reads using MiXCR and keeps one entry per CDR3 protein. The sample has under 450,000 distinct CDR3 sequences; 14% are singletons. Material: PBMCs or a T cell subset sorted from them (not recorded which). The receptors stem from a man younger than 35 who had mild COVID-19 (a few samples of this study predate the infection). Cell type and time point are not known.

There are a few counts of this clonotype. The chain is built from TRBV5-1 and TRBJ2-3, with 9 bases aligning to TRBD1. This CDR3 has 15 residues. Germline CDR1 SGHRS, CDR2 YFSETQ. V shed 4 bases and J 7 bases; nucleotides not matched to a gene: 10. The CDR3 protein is CASSLDRGPTNTQYF. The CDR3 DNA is TGCGCCAGCAGCCTGGACAGGGGACCAACTAATACGCAGTATTTT.

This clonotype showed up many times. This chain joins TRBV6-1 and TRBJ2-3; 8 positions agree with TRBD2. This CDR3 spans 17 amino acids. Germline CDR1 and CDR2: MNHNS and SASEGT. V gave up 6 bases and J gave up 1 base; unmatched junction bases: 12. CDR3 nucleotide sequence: TGTGCCAGCAGCCCAAGTTGGGCGGGGGGCCGCACAGATACGCAGTATTTT. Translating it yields CASSPSWAGGRTDTQYF.

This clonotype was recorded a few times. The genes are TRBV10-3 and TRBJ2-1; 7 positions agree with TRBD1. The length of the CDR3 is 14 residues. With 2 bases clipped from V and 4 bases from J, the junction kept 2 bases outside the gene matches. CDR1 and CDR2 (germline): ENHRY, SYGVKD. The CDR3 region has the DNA TGTGCCATCAGTGAGCAGGGGGAGTACAATGAGCAGTTCTTC. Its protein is CAISEQGEYNEQFF.

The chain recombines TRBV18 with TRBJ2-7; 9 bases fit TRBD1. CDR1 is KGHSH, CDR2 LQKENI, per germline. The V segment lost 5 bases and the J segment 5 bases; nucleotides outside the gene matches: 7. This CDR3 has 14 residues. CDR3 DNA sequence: TGTGCCAGCTCATCCCGGGACAGGGCGGACGAGCAGTACTTC. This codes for CASSSRDRADEQYF.

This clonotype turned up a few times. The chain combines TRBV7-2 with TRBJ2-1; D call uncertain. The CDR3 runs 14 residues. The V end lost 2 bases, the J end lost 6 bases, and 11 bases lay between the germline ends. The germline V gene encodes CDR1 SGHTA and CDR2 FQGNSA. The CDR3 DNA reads TGTGCCAGCAGCTTATGGGGAACCAGCAATGAGCAGTTCTTC. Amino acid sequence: CASSLWGTSNEQFF.

The DNA for the CDR3 is TGTGCCAGCAGCTTGATCTCAGGGCCCCAGCATTTT. It is translated as CASSLISGPQHF. This chain uses TRBV5-6 with TRBJ1-5; no clear D gene. The CDR3 sequence is 12 residues long. V lost 1 base to trimming and J lost 9 bases, with 8 bases between them. Germline V gene sequence: CDR1 SGHDT, CDR2 YYEEEE.

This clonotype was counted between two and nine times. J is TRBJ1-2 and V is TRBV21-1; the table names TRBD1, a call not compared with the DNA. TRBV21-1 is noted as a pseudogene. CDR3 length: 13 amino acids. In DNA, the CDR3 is TGTGCCAGCAGCAAAGTAGGGGGGGGCGGCTACACCTTC. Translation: CASSKVGGGGYTF.

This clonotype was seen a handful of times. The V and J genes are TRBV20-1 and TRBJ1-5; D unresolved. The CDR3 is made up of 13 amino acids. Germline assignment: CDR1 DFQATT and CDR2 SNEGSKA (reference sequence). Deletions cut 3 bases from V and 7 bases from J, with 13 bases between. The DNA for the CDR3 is TGCAGTGCTAGGGTGTCGTGGGGACAGCCCCAGCATTTT. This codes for CSARVSWGQPQHF.

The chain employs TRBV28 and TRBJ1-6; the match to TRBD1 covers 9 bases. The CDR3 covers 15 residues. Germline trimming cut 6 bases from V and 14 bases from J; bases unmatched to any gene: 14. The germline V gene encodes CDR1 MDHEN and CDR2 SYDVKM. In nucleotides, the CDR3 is TGTGCCAGCAGCCTACGGGGACAGGGCGGTAGGACCCTCCACTTT. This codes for CASSLRGQGGRTLHF.

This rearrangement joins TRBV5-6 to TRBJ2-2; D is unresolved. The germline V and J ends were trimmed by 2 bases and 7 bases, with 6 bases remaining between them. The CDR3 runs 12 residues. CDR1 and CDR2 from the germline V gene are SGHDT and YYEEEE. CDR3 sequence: CASSFSIGELFF. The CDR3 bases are TGTGCCAGCAGCTTTTCCATCGGGGAGCTGTTTTTT.